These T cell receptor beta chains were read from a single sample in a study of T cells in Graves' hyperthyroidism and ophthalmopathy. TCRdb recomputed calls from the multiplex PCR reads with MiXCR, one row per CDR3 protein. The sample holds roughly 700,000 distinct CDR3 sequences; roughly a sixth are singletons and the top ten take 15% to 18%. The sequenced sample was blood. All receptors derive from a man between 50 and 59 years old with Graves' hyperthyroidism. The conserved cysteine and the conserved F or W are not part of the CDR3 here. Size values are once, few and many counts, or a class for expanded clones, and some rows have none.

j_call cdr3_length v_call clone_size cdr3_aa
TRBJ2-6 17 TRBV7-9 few ASSPTSIALESGANVLT
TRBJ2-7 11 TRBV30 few AWAGTATYEQY
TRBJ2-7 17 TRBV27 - ASSSTGAGDVGRLYEQY
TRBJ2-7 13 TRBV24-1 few ATSAATSGSYEQY
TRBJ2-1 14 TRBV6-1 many ASSEALSDRYNEQF
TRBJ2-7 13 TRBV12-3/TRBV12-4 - ASSPGQGAENEQY
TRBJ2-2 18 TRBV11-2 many ASSKDLLIRQGFGTGELF
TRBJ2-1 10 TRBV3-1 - ASTTRGNEQF
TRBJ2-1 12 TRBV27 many ASSFGIGYNEQF
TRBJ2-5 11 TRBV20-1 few SARAQGKETQY
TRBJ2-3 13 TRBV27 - ASNPTGGRTDTQY
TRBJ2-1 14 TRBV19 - ASSIDRLPSYNEQF
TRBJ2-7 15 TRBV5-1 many ASSKPGQQTGSYEQY
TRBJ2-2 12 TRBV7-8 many ASSLARGFGELF
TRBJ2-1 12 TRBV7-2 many ASSSGGGMGEQF
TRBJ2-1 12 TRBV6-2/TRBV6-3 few ASSHISSYNEQF
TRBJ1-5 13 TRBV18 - ASSPNGQDNQPQH
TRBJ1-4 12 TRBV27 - ASSLQGFNEKPF
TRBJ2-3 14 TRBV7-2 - ASSLALRTGGGTQY
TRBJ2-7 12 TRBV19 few ASSMLGLAYEQY
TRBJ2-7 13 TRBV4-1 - ASSPSRGGINEQY
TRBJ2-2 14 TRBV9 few ASSLEASGVSGELF
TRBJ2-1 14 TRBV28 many ASSYGTGTHYNEQF
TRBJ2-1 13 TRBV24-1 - ATSDPLVPIGEQF
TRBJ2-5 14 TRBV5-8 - ASSQGAGSYQETQY
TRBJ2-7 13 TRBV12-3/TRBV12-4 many ASGTWGSQTYEQY
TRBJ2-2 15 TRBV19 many ASSADGPPTNTGELF
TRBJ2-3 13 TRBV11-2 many ASSLTRNRADTQY
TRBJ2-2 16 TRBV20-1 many SARNPLRGSGDTGELF
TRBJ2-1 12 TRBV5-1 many ASTRTTNANEQF
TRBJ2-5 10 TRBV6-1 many ATRTGGETQY
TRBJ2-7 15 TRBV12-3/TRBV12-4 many ASSLGLAGASGHEQY
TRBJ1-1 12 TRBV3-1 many ASTGTAQGTEAF
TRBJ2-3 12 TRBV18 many ASSISGRSDTQY
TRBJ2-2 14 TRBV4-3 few ASSQGLAGNTGELF
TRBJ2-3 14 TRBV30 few AWSGYSGMSTDTQY
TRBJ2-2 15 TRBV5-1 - ASSSERNLVSPGELF
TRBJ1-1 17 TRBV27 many ASSLTQTGTGGADTEAF
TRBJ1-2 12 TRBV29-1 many SVEDRRTGYGYT
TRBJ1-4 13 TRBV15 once ASTRRPGGDEKLF
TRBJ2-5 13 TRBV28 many ASSSMNSYQETQY
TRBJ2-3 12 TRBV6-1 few ASSKREVQDTQY
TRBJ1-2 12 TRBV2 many ASTEREQGGSYT
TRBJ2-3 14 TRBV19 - ASSISAGDWLGTQY
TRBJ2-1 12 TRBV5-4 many ASSLGDVGNEQF
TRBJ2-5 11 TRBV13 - AIPGTSAETQY
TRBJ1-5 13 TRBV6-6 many ASSYSLGQHQPQH
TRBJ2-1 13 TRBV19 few ASSIGGAGYNEQF
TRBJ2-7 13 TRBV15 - ATSTGTTNSYEQY
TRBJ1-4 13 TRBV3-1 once ASSPTTGQGKKLF
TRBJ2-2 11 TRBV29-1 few SAEGRRTGELF
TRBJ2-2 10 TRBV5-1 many ASSTETGELF
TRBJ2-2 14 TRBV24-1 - ATRRTGEGNTGELF
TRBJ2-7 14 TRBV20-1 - SAQLAGGQSSYEQY
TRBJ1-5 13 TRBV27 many ASSLRGTSNQPQH
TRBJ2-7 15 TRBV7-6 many ASSLASPLAGNYEQY
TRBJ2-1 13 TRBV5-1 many ASSLGASANNEQF